The 5 T cell receptor beta chains below come from one sample, sequenced in a study of blood T cell repertoires in COVID-19. Profiled with immunoSEQ multiplex PCR; TCRdb holds only in-frame clones, not every one. The top ten hold around 4% of the sample, which has around 340,000 clones, around nine tenths seen once. What was sequenced was peripheral blood. Every receptor here comes from a woman aged 60-75 years with COVID-19, enrolled during active disease.

The gene calls are TRBV30 and TRBJ2-3; D might be TRBD2 (5 bases). The CDR3 covers 11 residues. Trimming took off 3 bases at V and 5 bases at J, with 6 bases between the two ends. Per the germline V gene, CDR1 is GTSNPN and CDR2 is SVGIG (reference sequence). This chain's CDR3 is CAWRAGDTQYF. The DNA of the CDR3 is TGTGCCTGGAGGGCGGGAGATACGCAGTATTTT.

This clone appeared a few times. The chain joins TRBV5-5 to TRBJ2-2; 7 bases are shared with TRBD2. J gave up 5 bases and V 2 bases, and 6 bases lay outside the gene matches. The CDR3 sequence is 15 residues long. Per germline, CDR1 SGHKS and CDR2 YYEKEE (reference sequence). CDR3 protein: CASSFRDYLTGELFF. DNA of the CDR3: TGTGCCAGCAGCTTCCGGGACTATTTAACCGGGGAGCTGTTTTTT.

The chain carries TRBV7-2 and TRBJ2-3, with no clear D. Per the germline V gene, CDR1 is SGHTA and CDR2 is FQGNSA. The CDR3 is 12 amino acids. V lost 5 bases and J 6 bases, leaving 9 bases between the germline ends. CDR3 region: CASSRVGDTQYF. DNA of the CDR3: TGTGCCAGCAGCCGGGTCGGGGATACGCAGTATTTT.

The rearrangement links TRBV7-2 to TRBJ1-2, with a tentative D call TRBD1 (5 bases). The V gene lost 5 bases and the J gene lost 7 bases, with 17 bases spanning the gap. CDR1 and CDR2 from the germline V gene are SGHTA and FQGNSA. This CDR3 contains 14 residues. CDR3 sequence reads: CASSPRAGGGGYTF. The CDR3 DNA sequence: TGTGCCAGCAGCCCGAGGGCCGGGGGAGGTGGCTACACCTTC.

The J gene is TRBJ1-4, the V gene TRBV6-5; D unclear. CDR1 and CDR2 (germline): MNHEY, SVGAGI. Trimming cost V 0 bases and J 5 bases, with 10 bases left between them. The CDR3 runs to 15 residues. The CDR3 DNA reads TGTGCCAGCAGTTACTCGCCAGGAAGAAATGAAAAACTGTTTTTT. This codes for CASSYSPGRNEKLFF.